A selection of T cell receptor beta chains follows, all from one sample in a study of T cells after yellow fever vaccination. From the 5' RACE reads, TCRdb called clonotypes with MiXCR, one entry per CDR3 protein. Of about 350,000 distinct CDR3 sequences listed, under 14% are singletons. This specimen consisted of PBMCs, obtained on the day of the first yellow fever vaccination. The receptors were gathered from a man aged 18 to 30 who received the YFV17D yellow fever vaccine. Both conserved end residues are part of each CDR3. The order of the fields is J gene, clone size, V gene, D gene, CDR3 DNA, CDR3 protein. The D gene is left open where the match is weak. Size is stated for part of the rows, as once, few or many counts, or as a class when the clone is expanded.

J: TRBJ2-3
size: .
V: TRBV7-2
D: TRBD2
DNA: TGTGCCAGCAGCTTGTTGCGGGGGGGTTACACAGATACGCAGTATTTT
CDR3: CASSLLRGGYTDTQYF

J: TRBJ2-3
size: few
V: TRBV7-9
D: TRBD1
DNA: TGTGCCAGCAGCTCCCAGGCGGGACAGGGGACAGATACGCAGTATTTT
CDR3: CASSSQAGQGTDTQYF

J: TRBJ2-1
size: .
V: TRBV20-1
D: TRBD2
DNA: TGCAGTGCCGGCTCCGCGTTAGCGGGGACGCTCTCCTACAATGAGCAGTTCTTC
CDR3: CSAGSALAGTLSYNEQFF

J: TRBJ2-1
size: many
V: TRBV5-1
D: TRBD1
DNA: TGCGCCAGCAGCTCAGGACAGGCCAATGAGCAGTTCTTC
CDR3: CASSSGQANEQFF

J: TRBJ2-1
size: .
V: TRBV5-1
D: TRBD2
DNA: TGCGCCAGCAGCGACCGTGCGGGGGGGTATAATGAGCAGTTCTTC
CDR3: CASSDRAGGYNEQFF

J: TRBJ1-6
size: few
V: TRBV4-1
D: TRBD1
DNA: TGCGCCAGCAGCCACTGGACAGGGGAGGGTTCACCCCTCCACTTT
CDR3: CASSHWTGEGSPLHF

J: TRBJ2-3
size: few
V: TRBV5-1
D: .
DNA: TGCGCCAGCAGCTTAGACAGTTATACTAGCACAGATACGCAGTATTTT
CDR3: CASSLDSYTSTDTQYF

J: TRBJ1-2
size: .
V: TRBV20-1
D: TRBD1
DNA: TGCAGTGCTAGAGATCTCGTCAGGGGGCAACGTTATGGCTACACCTTC
CDR3: CSARDLVRGQRYGYTF

J: TRBJ2-3
size: .
V: TRBV7-3
D: .
DNA: TGTGCCAGCAGCAACGAACCCACAGATACGCAGTATTTT
CDR3: CASSNEPTDTQYF

J: TRBJ2-7
size: few
V: TRBV30
D: .
DNA: TGTGCCTGGAGTCCAGGCTTCTACGAGCAGTACTTC
CDR3: CAWSPGFYEQYF

J: TRBJ1-6
size: .
V: TRBV4-2
D: .
DNA: TGTGCCAGCAGCCAAGGCGGGCCCAATTCACCCCTCCACTTT
CDR3: CASSQGGPNSPLHF

J: TRBJ2-7
size: few
V: TRBV27
D: .
DNA: TGTGCCAGCAGTAGGGGCAGCTCCTACGAGCAGTACTTC
CDR3: CASSRGSSYEQYF

J: TRBJ2-3
size: .
V: TRBV5-1
D: TRBD2
DNA: TGCGCCAGCAGCTTGGCCGGGCGGGGGGGCGGAGATACGCAGTATTTT
CDR3: CASSLAGRGGGDTQYF

J: TRBJ2-3
size: many
V: TRBV5-1
D: .
DNA: TGCGCCAGCAGCTTGTTGGGGGATACGCAGTATTTT
CDR3: CASSLLGDTQYF

J: TRBJ1-1
size: many
V: TRBV6-2/TRBV6-3
D: .
DNA: TGTGCCAGCAGTCCCTTGGCAGGGAGTGGCACTGAAGCTTTCTTT
CDR3: CASSPLAGSGTEAFF

J: TRBJ1-5
size: .
V: TRBV12-3/TRBV12-4
D: .
DNA: TGTGCCAGCAGCTTCAGAGGGGGTTATAGCAATCAGCCCCAGCATTTT
CDR3: CASSFRGGYSNQPQHF

J: TRBJ2-5
size: .
V: TRBV7-9
D: .
DNA: TGTGCCAGCAGCCCCTTAGGAGTTAAGACCCAGTACTTC
CDR3: CASSPLGVKTQYF

J: TRBJ2-7
size: .
V: TRBV5-1
D: TRBD1
DNA: TGCGCCAGCAGCTTGTATGACAGGGGGCGCGAGCAGTACTTC
CDR3: CASSLYDRGREQYF

J: TRBJ2-1
size: few
V: TRBV5-1
D: TRBD2
DNA: TGCGCCAGCAGCTTAGGGACTAGCGGGGGGGCCGCTGATGAGCAGTTCTTC
CDR3: CASSLGTSGGAADEQFF

J: TRBJ2-1
size: .
V: TRBV24-1
D: .
DNA: TGTGCCACCAGTGAGGGTCAGGGATTGGGCAATGAGCAGTTCTTC
CDR3: CATSEGQGLGNEQFF

J: TRBJ1-6
size: few
V: TRBV6-5
D: .
DNA: TGTGCCAGCAGTTGGGTGGGGACCCCCTATAATTCACCCCTCCACTTT
CDR3: CASSWVGTPYNSPLHF

J: TRBJ2-5
size: .
V: TRBV7-9
D: .
DNA: TGTGCCAGCAGCTTAATGTTGCACAGACAAGAGACCCAGTACTTC
CDR3: CASSLMLHRQETQYF

J: TRBJ2-7
size: few
V: TRBV11-2
D: TRBD2
DNA: TGTGCCAGCAGCTTAGTCGGCTCCAGTAGGGCTAGCGGGCGAGCCTACGAGCAGTACTTC
CDR3: CASSLVGSSRASGRAYEQYF

J: TRBJ2-1
size: few
V: TRBV4-3
D: TRBD1
DNA: TGCGCCAGCAGCCAAGATCAGGACAGGGGGAGGCTCGATGAGCAGTTCTTC
CDR3: CASSQDQDRGRLDEQFF

J: TRBJ2-3
size: few
V: TRBV7-9
D: .
DNA: TGTGCCAGCAGTTCCGGACGGTTTACTAGCACAGATACGCAGTATTTT
CDR3: CASSSGRFTSTDTQYF

J: TRBJ1-1
size: few
V: TRBV7-9
D: TRBD1
DNA: TGTGCCAGCAGCTACCAGGACAGGGGTGAAGCTTTCTTT
CDR3: CASSYQDRGEAFF

J: TRBJ2-5
size: few
V: TRBV20-1
D: TRBD2
DNA: TGCAGTGCGGGCGGGGGGTACCAAGAGACCCAGTACTTC
CDR3: CSAGGGYQETQYF

J: TRBJ1-6
size: .
V: TRBV5-1
D: .
DNA: TGCGCCAGCAGCCAGGGCGGGGGGGCGATTTCACCCCTCCACTTT
CDR3: CASSQGGGAISPLHF